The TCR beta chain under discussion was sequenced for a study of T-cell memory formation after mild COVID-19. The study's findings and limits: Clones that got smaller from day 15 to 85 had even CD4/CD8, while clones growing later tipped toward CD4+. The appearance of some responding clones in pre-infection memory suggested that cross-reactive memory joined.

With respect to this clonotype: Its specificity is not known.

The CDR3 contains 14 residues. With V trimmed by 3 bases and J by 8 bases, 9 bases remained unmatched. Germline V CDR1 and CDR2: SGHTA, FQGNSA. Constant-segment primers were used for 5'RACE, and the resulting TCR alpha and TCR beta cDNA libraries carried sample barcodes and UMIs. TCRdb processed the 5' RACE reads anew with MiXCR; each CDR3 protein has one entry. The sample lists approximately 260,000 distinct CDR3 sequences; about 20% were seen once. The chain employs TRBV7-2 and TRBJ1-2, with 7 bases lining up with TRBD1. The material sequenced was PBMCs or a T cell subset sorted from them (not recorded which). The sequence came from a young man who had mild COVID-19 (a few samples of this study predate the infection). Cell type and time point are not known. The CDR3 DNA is TGTGCCAGCAGCTTCCATACGACAGGGCACGGCTACACCTTC. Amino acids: CASSFHTTGHGYTF.